This paragraph covers one T cell receptor beta chain sequence. As yet, its antigen is unknown. The data derive from a study of CD8+CD57+ T cells in acquired aplastic anemia. Overall study findings and caveats: Both patients and controls carried the same twenty-nine CD8+ CDR3 sequences.

Previously, flow cytometry had revealed CD8+CD57+ cell expansion in the patients chosen for sequencing. The enrolled patients all had severe acquired aplastic anemia. The CDR3 runs to 15 residues. V gave up 0 bases and J gave up 6 bases, with 15 bases separating them. Germline values: CDR1 DFQATT, CDR2 SNEGSKA (reference sequence). Genomic DNA provided the template from which TCR beta VDJ and CDR3 profiles were obtained. Each CDR3 protein is one row after TCRdb ran MiXCR on the reads. Of some 160,000 distinct CDR3 sequences in the sample, around half were seen once. Sequencing was carried out using sorted CD4+, CD8+, or CD8+CD57+ T cells (not recorded which) from PBMCs. This receptor was obtained from a human donor with aplastic anemia. This chain links TRBV20-1 with TRBJ2-1; no firm D call. CDR3 residues: CSARDLGQDRNEQFF. As DNA, the CDR3 is TGCAGTGCTAGAGATTTGGGTCAGGACCGCAATGAGCAGTTCTTC.